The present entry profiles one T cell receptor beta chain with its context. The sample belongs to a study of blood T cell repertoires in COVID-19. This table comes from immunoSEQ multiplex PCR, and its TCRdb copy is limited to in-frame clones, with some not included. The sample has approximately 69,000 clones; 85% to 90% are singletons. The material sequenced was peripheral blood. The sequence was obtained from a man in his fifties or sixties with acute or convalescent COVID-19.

CDR3 region: CASSPRGNTEAFF. In DNA, the CDR3 is TGTGCCAGCAGCCCCCGGGGGAACACTGAAGCTTTCTTT. The chain couples TRBV5-4 to TRBJ1-1; no clear D gene. Trimming cost V 4 bases and J 1 base, with 8 bases left between them. Germline-derived CDR1 and CDR2 are SGHNT and YYREEE (reference sequence). The CDR3 totals 13 residues.